This TCR beta chain was found in a study of blood T cell repertoires in COVID-19. Looking at the study overall: COVID-19 samples, acute and convalescent, were from the United States, Italy and Spain.

This clone has just one count. Assay: immunoSEQ multiplex PCR; the TCRdb copy retains only in-frame clones and omits some. Counted here are approximately 130,000 clones, 85% to 90% occurring once; the ten biggest clones make up around 30%. CDR1 SGHRS and CDR2 YFSETQ come from the germline V gene. The CDR3 runs to 16 residues. V was trimmed by 0 bases and J by 1 base, leaving 14 bases between them. This chain uses TRBV5-1 with TRBJ2-7, with D perhaps matching TRBD2 (6 bases). The TCR sequence derives from a man aged 65 to 79 with active or convalescent COVID-19. Sequencing was done on a sample of peripheral blood. CDR3 sequence reads: CASSLASAGPSYEQYF. Written as DNA, the CDR3 is TGCGCCAGCAGCTTGGCCAGTGCGGGACCGTCCTACGAGCAGTACTTC.